This is a list of T cell receptor beta chains from one sample in a study of vaccination and CD4 T cells after COVID-19. One entry per CDR3 protein results from TCRdb running MiXCR on the PCR reads. The data show roughly 26,000 distinct CDR3 sequences, approximately 37% seen once. For these receptors, no antigen is known. Sequenced: CD4+ T cells from blood, cultured in vitro. The receptors originated from a human donor who had recovered from COVID-19. CDR3s leave out the opening cysteine and the closing phenylalanine or tryptophan. The listing skips clone size in some rows; elsewhere it reads once, few, many or a size class.

v_gene	abundance	j_gene	CDR3aa
TRBV6-1	.	TRBJ2-6	ASSLRSPGTYSGANVLT
TRBV28	few	TRBJ2-2	ASSLAGGRDTGELF
TRBV10-3	.	TRBJ2-2	AISERDMGTGELF
TRBV19	.	TRBJ1-2	ASSINFADHGYT
TRBV7-2	.	TRBJ2-7	ASSGGRDSAYEQY
TRBV27	few	TRBJ1-4	ASRLGQWDEKLF
TRBV6-4	few	TRBJ2-1	ASSDSVRQGNNEQF
TRBV20-1	few	TRBJ1-1	SAHDRMAEAF
TRBV24-1	.	TRBJ1-2	ATSARGAHGYT
TRBV11-3	.	TRBJ2-3	ASSFFRTDLTDTQY
TRBV20-1	.	TRBJ2-5	SARAGIAGREETQY
TRBV7-6	.	TRBJ2-7	ASSLGTAYEQY
TRBV28	.	TRBJ2-1	ASRLTTGGREQF
TRBV28	.	TRBJ2-7	ASLGASYEQY
TRBV29-1	.	TRBJ2-7	SVEGRFSYEQY
TRBV4-2	.	TRBJ2-3	ASSQSWVGADTQY
TRBV11-1	once	TRBJ2-1	ASSQPRRRPTVGEQF
TRBV6-1	.	TRBJ1-3	ASSEAVGGNTIY
TRBV20-1	.	TRBJ2-1	SALPRVGGYNEQF
TRBV28	few	TRBJ2-2	AVTGHSTYTGELF
TRBV12-3/TRBV12-4	.	TRBJ2-5	ASSLGTETQY
TRBV25-1	.	TRBJ2-5	ASSVAGVRKTQY
TRBV29-1	.	TRBJ2-3	SVGTGGTDTQY
TRBV28	.	TRBJ2-5	ASSLSGGRGTQY
TRBV6-2/TRBV6-3	.	TRBJ1-6	ASRGGGWNSPLH
TRBV20-1	.	TRBJ2-1	SARDPSVSRQGYNEQF
TRBV6-1	.	TRBJ2-7	ASRAGTGTYEQY
TRBV5-1	.	TRBJ1-2	ASSLRAAASGYGYT
TRBV19	.	TRBJ2-7	ASSPGQGPYEQY
TRBV11-2	.	TRBJ2-7	ASSLGGFGGVFYEQY
TRBV6-1	few	TRBJ1-5	ASTPAVKPQH
TRBV19	.	TRBJ1-1	ASSIDGRNTEAF
TRBV7-3	.	TRBJ2-3	ASSGGSTDTQY
TRBV18	.	TRBJ2-5	ASSLDFQRAQETQY
TRBV6-5	.	TRBJ1-2	ASSYSKESPRGYT
TRBV10-3	.	TRBJ1-1	AISLGGENTEAF
TRBV14	.	TRBJ2-5	ASSQEWAGHRPVQWRHETQY
TRBV4-1	few	TRBJ2-5	ASSPTGQETQY
TRBV15	once	TRBJ2-4	ATSRDPGAENIQH
TRBV20-1	.	TRBJ2-1	SARSGGDWNEQF
TRBV7-2	few	TRBJ2-2	ASSPRIPGFTGELF
TRBV7-2	.	TRBJ2-1	ASSLNTYNEQF
TRBV6-2/TRBV6-3	few	TRBJ1-2	ASSYYREGGYT
TRBV6-1	.	TRBJ2-1	ASSERVSPIMGEQF
TRBV12-3/TRBV12-4	.	TRBJ1-5	ASSLLYDRPQH
TRBV6-5	few	TRBJ2-7	ASSYSGQVASYEQY
TRBV7-3	few	TRBJ1-6	ASSVGTGLFSPLH
TRBV25-1	.	TRBJ2-3	ASTSSRHTDTQY
TRBV5-4	.	TRBJ1-2	ASSFPRDYGYT
TRBV2	.	TRBJ2-5	ASSVSSETQY
TRBV27	.	TRBJ2-7	ASRHYEQY
TRBV7-9	few	TRBJ1-2	ASSLFKGALDYGYT
TRBV2	few	TRBJ1-5	ASSDRWTNQPQH
TRBV20-1	few	TRBJ2-7	SAVLRGPGEQY
TRBV9	.	TRBJ1-5	ASSAEDRGHNQPQH
TRBV15	.	TRBJ2-3	ATSRDLQGTQY
TRBV9	.	TRBJ2-5	ASSVGTGGRDQY
TRBV20-1	.	TRBJ2-7	SASGFGGDYEQY
TRBV7-2	.	TRBJ2-5	ASSSISGRARETQY